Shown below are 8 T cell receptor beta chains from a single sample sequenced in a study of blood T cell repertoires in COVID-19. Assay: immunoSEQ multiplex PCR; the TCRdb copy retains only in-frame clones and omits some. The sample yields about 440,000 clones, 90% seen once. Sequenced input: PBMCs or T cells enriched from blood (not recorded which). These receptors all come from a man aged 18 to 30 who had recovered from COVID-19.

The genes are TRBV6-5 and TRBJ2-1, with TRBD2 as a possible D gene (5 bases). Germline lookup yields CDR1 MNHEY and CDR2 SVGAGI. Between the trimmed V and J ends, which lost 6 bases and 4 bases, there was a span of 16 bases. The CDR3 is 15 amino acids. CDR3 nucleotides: TGTGCCAGCAGGGTAGACCACGGGATGTACAATGAGCAGTTCTTC. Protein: CASRVDHGMYNEQFF.

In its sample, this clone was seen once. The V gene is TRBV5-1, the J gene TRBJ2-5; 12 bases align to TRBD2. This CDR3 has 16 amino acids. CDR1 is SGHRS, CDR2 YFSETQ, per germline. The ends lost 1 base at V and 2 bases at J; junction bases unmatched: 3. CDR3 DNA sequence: TGCGCCAGCAGCTTGCGACTAGCGGGAGTGCAAGAGACCCAGTACTTC. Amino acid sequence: CASSLRLAGVQETQYF.

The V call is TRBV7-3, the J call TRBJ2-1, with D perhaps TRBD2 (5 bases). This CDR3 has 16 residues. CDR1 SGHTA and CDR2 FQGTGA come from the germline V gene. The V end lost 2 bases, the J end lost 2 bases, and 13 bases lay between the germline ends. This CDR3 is CASSLVGGRTYNEQFF. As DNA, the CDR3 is TGTGCCAGCAGCTTAGTTGGCGGGCGGACCTACAATGAGCAGTTCTTC.

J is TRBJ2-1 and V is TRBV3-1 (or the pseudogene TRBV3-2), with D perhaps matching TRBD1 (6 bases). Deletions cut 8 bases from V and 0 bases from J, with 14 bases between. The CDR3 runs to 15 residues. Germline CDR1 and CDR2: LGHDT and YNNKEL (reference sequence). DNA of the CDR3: TGTGCCAGCCGTGCTACAGGGAGCTCCTACAATGAGCAGTTCTTC. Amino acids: CASRATGSSYNEQFF.

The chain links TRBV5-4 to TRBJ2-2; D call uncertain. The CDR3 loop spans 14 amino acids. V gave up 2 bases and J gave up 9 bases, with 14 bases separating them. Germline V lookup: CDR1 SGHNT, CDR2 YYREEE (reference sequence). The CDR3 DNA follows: TGTGCCAGCAGCTTCGGCGGTGGCCTTCGGGAGCTGTTTTTT. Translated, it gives CASSFGGGLRELFF.

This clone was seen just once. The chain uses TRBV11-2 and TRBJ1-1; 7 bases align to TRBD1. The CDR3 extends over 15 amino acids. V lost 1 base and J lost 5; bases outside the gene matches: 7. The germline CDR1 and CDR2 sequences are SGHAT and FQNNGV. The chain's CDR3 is CASSLGPTGNTEAFF. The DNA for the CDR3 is TGTGCCAGCAGCTTAGGCCCGACAGGGAATACTGAAGCTTTCTTT.

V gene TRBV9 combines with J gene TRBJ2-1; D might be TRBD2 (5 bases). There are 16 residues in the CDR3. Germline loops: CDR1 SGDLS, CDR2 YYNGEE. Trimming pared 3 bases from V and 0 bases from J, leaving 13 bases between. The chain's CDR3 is CASSASGTNSYNEQFF. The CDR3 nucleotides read TGTGCCAGCAGCGCGAGCGGAACCAACTCCTACAATGAGCAGTTCTTC.

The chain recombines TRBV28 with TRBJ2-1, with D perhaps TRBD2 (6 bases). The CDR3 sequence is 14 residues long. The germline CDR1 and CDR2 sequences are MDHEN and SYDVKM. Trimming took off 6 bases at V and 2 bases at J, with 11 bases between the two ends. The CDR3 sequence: CASRSAGTYNEQFF. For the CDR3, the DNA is TGTGCCAGCAGGTCGGCGGGAACCTACAATGAGCAGTTCTTC.